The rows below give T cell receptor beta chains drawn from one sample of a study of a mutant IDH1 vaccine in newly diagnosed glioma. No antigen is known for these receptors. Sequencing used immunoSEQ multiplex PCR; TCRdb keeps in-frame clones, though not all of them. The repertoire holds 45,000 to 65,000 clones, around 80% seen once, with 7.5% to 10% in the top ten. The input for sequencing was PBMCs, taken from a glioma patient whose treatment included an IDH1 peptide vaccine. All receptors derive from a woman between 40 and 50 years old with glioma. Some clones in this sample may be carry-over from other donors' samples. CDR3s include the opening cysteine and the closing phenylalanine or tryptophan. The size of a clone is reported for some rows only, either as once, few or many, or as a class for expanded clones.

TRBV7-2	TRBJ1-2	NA	CASSPVGGVGGYGYTF
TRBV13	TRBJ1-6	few	CASSLVSRQGKMAPLHF
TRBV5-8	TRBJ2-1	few	CASSSPGVPGRSNSYNEQFF
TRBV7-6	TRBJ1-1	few	CASSLAGNTEAFF
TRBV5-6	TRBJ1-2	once	CASSLAPVGNYGYTF
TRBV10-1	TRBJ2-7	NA	CASSLRGSNEQYF
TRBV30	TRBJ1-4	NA	CAWRLRGSNEKLFF
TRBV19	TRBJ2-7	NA	CASSIGDRFPYEQYF
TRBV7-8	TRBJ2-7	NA	CASRDNRGHSYEQYF
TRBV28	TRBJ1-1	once	CASRGDSPNTEAFF
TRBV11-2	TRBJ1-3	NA	CASSFTGAGNTIYF
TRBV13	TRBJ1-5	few	CASSLGTGSNQPQHF
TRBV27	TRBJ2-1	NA	CASTTQRGQGNNEQFF
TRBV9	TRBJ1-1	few	CASSVTGWTEAFF
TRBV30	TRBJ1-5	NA	CAWNLQAQPQHF
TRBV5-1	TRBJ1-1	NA	CASSLGSGVNTEAFF
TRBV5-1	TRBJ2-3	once	CASSSTDTQYF
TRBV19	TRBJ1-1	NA	CASSIQGRANTEAFF
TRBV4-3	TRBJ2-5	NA	CASSVLGGAGETQYF
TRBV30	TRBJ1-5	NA	CAWSVRGGGDQPQHF
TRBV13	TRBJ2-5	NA	CASSLGGGGLIGETQYF
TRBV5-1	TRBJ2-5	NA	CASSLDETQYF
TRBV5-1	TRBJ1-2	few	CASSLVLQGDGYTF
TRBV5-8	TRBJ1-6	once	CASSYGQGGSPLHF
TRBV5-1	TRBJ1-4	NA	CASSRTGDATNEKLFF
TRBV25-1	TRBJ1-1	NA	CASSGGPGRGDTEAFF
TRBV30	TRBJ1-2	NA	CAWTRTGIGYTF
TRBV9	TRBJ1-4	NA	CASSVAAVANEKLFF
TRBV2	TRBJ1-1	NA	CASSEWGQAQENTEAFF
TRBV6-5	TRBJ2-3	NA	CASSPRGLARDTQYF
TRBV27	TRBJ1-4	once	CASSSVLQSSTNEKLFF
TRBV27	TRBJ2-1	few	CASSLGQDNEQFF
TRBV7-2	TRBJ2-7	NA	CASSLVAGRDSYEQYF
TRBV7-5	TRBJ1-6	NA	CARSSKPQGRFSPLHF
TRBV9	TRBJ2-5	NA	CASSGGALQETQYF
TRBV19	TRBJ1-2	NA	CASSIDQGRYGYTF
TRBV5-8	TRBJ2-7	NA	CASSLVAAYSGQYF
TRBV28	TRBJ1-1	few	CASSSRVEGDTEAFF
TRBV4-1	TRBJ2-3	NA	CASSQEATRTSTDTQYF
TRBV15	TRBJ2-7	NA	CATSSQRGPYEQYF
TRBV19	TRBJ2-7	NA	CASSIVTGNYEQYF
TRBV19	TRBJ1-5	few	CASIPGLGGNQPQHF
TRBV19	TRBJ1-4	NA	CASSTWDSNEKLFF
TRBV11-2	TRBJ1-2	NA	CASSPQQGAPLNGYTF
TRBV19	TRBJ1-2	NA	CASRDGPYGYTF
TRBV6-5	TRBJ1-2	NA	CASSYQGGYGYTF
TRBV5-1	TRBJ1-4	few	CASSLEGARGEKLFF
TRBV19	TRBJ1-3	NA	CASRGQRAFSGNTIYF
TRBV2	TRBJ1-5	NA	CASKSGTSGRRGNQPQHF
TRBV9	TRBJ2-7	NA	CASSVVSYEQYF
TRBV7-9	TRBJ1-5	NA	CASSLQGGVNQPQHF
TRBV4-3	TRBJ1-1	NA	CASSNQGGGTEAFF
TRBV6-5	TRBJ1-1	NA	CASSYSYMNTEAFF
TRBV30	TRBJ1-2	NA	CAWSPPSRTARGYTF